Sequencing of this T cell receptor (beta chain) was carried out in a study of CD8 T cells in Susac syndrome. Reverse transcription of roughly 0.45 to 1 ug RNA was performed with random hexamers. TCRdb ran MiXCR on the immunoSEQ multiplex PCR reads and lists one entry per CDR3 protein. The data contain 170,000 or so distinct CDR3 sequences, about 96% of them singletons. This clonotype was seen more than once but under ten times. The CDR3 loop spans 14 amino acids. Germline-derived CDR1 and CDR2 are SGHTA and FQGNSA. With 8 bases removed from V and 3 bases from J, the gap between germline ends came to 13 bases. Negative isolation yielded the CD8+ and CD4+ T cells, while FACS enriched the TEMRA cells.

The TCR was taken from a human donor with Susac syndrome. This chain connects TRBV7-2 to TRBJ2-2; no firm D call. Sample: CD4+ T cells from PBMCs. The CDR3 bases are TGTGCCAGCCACCAAGGGCCCCACACCGGGGAGCTGTTTTTT. Its translation: CASHQGPHTGELFF.